The rows below give T cell receptor beta chains drawn from one sample of a study of regulatory T cells in long-lasting Graves disease. Using its own MiXCR run on the multiplex PCR reads, TCRdb lists one record per CDR3 protein. This sample has 350,000 to 450,000 distinct CDR3 sequences, with around 14% found just once. These same data were also listed under a study on T cells in Graves' hyperthyroidism and ophthalmopathy.

Source: peripheral blood mononuclear cells (PBMCs), taken at new diagnosis, from a patient treated with antithyroid drugs. All receptors derive from a woman aged 30 to 39 with Graves disease. The CDR3 runs from the conserved cysteine through the conserved F or W. The D gene is left open where the match is weak. The listing skips clone size in some rows; elsewhere it reads once, few, many or a size class.

TRBV19	TRBJ1-1	NA	NA	TGTGCCAGTAGTATACGGACAACCGACACTGAAGCTTTCTTT	CASSIRTTDTEAFF
TRBV24-1	TRBJ1-2	NA	few	TGTGCCACCAGTGGGGGTGAGGGAGCCTTC	CATSGGEGAF
TRBV5-1	TRBJ2-2	NA	few	TGCGCCAGCAGCTTCAGTGGGGAAAACACCGGGGAGCTGTTTTTT	CASSFSGENTGELFF
TRBV5-1	TRBJ1-2	NA	many	TGTGCCAGTAGTCAGACCGGGGCGAACTATGGCTACACCTTC	CASSQTGANYGYTF
TRBV7-9	TRBJ2-7	NA	few	TGTGCCAGCAGCCCAGAGGTTGAGTCCGAGCAGTACTTC	CASSPEVESEQYF
TRBV20-1	TRBJ1-2	NA	many	TGCAGTGCTAGAGAGGGCAACTATGGCTACACCTTC	CSAREGNYGYTF
TRBV5-1	TRBJ2-3	NA	many	TGCGCCAGCAGCTTGGTCGGGCTAGCTCCCGATACGCAGTATTTT	CASSLVGLAPDTQYF
TRBV5-1	TRBJ1-2	TRBD1	many	TGTGCCAGCAGTTCGGGACAGCGATATGGCTACACCTTC	CASSSGQRYGYTF
TRBV9	TRBJ1-1	NA	NA	TGTGCCAGCAGCGTAGTCAAGAACACTGAAGCTTTCTTT	CASSVVKNTEAFF
TRBV2	TRBJ1-1	TRBD1	many	TGTGCCAGCAGGGGACAGGGCCTGAACACTGAAGCTTTCTTT	CASRGQGLNTEAFF
TRBV3-1	TRBJ1-1	NA	many	TGTGCCAGCAGCCAGACGGACTCTAACACTGAAGCTTTCTTT	CASSQTDSNTEAFF